This T cell receptor (beta chain) was retrieved from a study of CD8+ T cells in alopecia areata (dated by TCRdb to 2017 to 2018). Concerning the study at large: Treated patients were enrolled in an open-label pilot trial of oral tofacitinib, 5 to 10 mg twice daily, for moderate-to-severe alopecia areata. Tofacitinib was administered for 6 to 18 months, and 6 months of follow-up off drug were then conducted to assess delayed response and recurrence. The SALT score, which quantifies the percentage of affected scalp surface area, was used to measure disease severity in treated patients. In both human patients and the C3H/HeJ mouse model, the study applied high-throughput TCRbeta sequencing to look at T cell clonal expansion in alopecia areata. In humans, TCRbeta sequencing was performed on scalp tissue and on sorted CD4+ and CD8+ peripheral blood T cells from healthy controls and from patients with patchy or totalis/universalis alopecia areata. Biopsies were taken from tofacitinib-treated patients at baseline and again at 4 and 24 weeks into treatment, and several of those patients also had a later scalp biopsy. Scalp clonality was compared across normal scalp (n=4), patchy alopecia areata scalp (n=8), and alopecia totalis/universalis scalp (n=8). The RNA source kit depended on sample type: the PAXgene miRNA kit for fixed scalp, the miRNeasy kit for PBMCs, and the RNeasy kit for mouse skin. TCRbeta CDR3 regions were amplified by immunoSEQ multiplex PCR with 35 Vbeta forward and 13 Jbeta reverse primers.

The study at large found these results: With tofacitinib, both scalp clonality and the number of expanded CD8+ clones among the top 100 scalp clones went down significantly. TCR sequences shared between patients were less clear than in mice, possibly partly because of HLA diversity in the patient population. During tofacitinib treatment, many expanded lesional clones remained in scalp and blood, and this persistence may partly explain relapse after treatment is stopped. Compared with normal scalp, lesional scalp, particularly in alopecia totalis/universalis, had higher clonality and more expanded CD8+ clones, which suggests antigenic drive. Because the treated cohort was small and included a single nonresponder, larger studies are needed to assess links between baseline CD8+ expansion and response. Resident alphabeta T cells in normal human skin are also sequenced, complicating scalp TCR repertoire analysis, unlike mouse skin dominated by gammadelta T cells.

In the germline V gene (reference sequence), CDR1 corresponds to GTSNPN and CDR2 to SVGIG. The V and J ends are trimmed by 0 bases and 7 bases, leaving 7 bases between them. The CDR3 numbers 12 residues from cysteine through phenylalanine. Of the read, only the CDR3 DNA is kept; its 36 bases are in frame from base 1. The time point tag for this specimen amounts to: about 5 months on oral tofacitinib. The sample's treatment or condition label, decoded: oral pan-JAK inhibitor, 5-10 mg twice daily. Lesional scalp punch biopsies and peripheral blood were obtained from alopecia areata patients. PBMCs were separated by density centrifugation and stained for CD3, CD4 and CD8, after which CD4+ and CD8+ T cells were sorted on a FACSAria. Library preparation used the immunoSEQ multiplex PCR assay. For TCR sequencing, RNA was extracted from every sample and reverse transcribed into cDNA to serve as template. SuperScript III was used to make first-strand cDNA, primed with a 2:1 mix of oligo-dT and random hexamers. A synthetic immune receptor repertoire was used to assess amplification bias, and residual bias was removed computationally. The published analysis was carried out like this. After raw reads were preprocessed to remove errors, the CDR3 was defined following IMGT conventions as running from the conserved cysteine to phenylalanine. Clonality was calculated as 1 minus Shannon entropy normalized by log2 of the number of productive unique TCRs. Whether scalp clones were CD4 or CD8 was inferred by matching scalp TCRbeta sequences against CD4 and CD8 repertoires sorted from blood. This is the immuneACCESS table as TCRdb keeps it, with only in-frame sequences that have V and J called. A part of the clones is gone; compared with another copy, unresolved V genes explain less than half, and the rest is unexplained. V and J calls and clone size are given by that table; D and trimming were obtained from the DNA. The sample table contains approximately 280,000 clones; only one count was recorded for roughly 64% of them. The leading ten clones occupy under 2% of the sample.

Details on this clone: The clone's antigen remains unknown. The input lacks base qualities; no much larger clone sits a single base away.

The TCR comes from a human donor with alopecia areata. The V gene is TRBV30 and the J gene is TRBJ1-5, with the D gene call left open. The sample here was CD4+ T cells sorted from blood, taken at week 24, from a patient treated with tofacitinib. CDR3 sequence: CAWSVRQQPQHF. The DNA sequence is TGTGCCTGGAGTGTTCGACAACAGCCCCAGCATTTT.